Reported below is one T cell receptor (beta chain). V was pared by 5 bases and J by 1 base, with 20 bases between. The CDR3 covers 17 residues. Germline V gene sequence: CDR1 SGHVS, CDR2 FNYEAQ. This was the immunoSEQ v3.0 assay at survey level. Here immunoSEQ multiplex PCR was the method, and the copy in TCRdb shows in-frame clones only, minus some. This sample has about 24,000 clones, with approximately 77% found just once. This sample stems from a study of long-term antiretroviral therapy in people with HIV. The sequenced sample was unsorted PBMCs, obtained 4.4 years after starting antiretroviral therapy. The sequence came from a young man with HIV. The rearrangement joins TRBV7-6 to TRBJ1-1; a weak D match, TRBD1 (5 bases). The CDR3 DNA reads as TGTGCCAGCAGCACCCCCGCAGAGGCAGGGTCGAACACTGAAGCTTTCTTT. Amino acid sequence: CASSTPAEAGSNTEAFF.